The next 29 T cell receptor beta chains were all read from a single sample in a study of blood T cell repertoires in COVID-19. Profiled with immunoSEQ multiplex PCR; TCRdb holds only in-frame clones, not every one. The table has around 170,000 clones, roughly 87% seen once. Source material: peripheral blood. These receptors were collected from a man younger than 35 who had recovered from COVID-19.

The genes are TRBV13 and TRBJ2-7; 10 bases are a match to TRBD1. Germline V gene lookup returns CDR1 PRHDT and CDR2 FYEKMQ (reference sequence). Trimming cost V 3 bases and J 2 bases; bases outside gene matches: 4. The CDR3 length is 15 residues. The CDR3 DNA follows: TGTGCCAGCAGCTTCGCTGGGACAGGGGCCTACGAGCAGTACTTC. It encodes CASSFAGTGAYEQYF.

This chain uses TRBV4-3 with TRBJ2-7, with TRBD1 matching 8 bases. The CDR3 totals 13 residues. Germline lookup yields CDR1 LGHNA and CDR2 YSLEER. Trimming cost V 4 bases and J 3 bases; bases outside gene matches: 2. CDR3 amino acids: CASSPGGGYEQYF. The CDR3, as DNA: TGCGCCAGCAGCCCAGGGGGCGGCTACGAGCAGTACTTC.

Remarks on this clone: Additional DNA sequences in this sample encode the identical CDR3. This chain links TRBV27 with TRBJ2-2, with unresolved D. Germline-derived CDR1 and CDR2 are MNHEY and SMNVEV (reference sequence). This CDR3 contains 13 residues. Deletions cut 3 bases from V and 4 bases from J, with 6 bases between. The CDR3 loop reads CASSLSLTGELFF. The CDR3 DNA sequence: TGTGCCAGCAGTTTGTCCCTCACCGGGGAGCTGTTTTTT.

The CDR3 region is CASSEARGPDGYTF. DNA of the CDR3: TGTGCCAGCAGTGAAGCCAGGGGGCCGGATGGCTACACCTTC. V is TRBV2 and J is TRBJ1-2, with TRBD1 identical over 8 bases. Germline V CDR1 and CDR2: SNHLY, FYNNEI. With V trimmed by 0 bases and J by 6 bases, 3 bases remained unmatched. CDR3 size: 14 residues.

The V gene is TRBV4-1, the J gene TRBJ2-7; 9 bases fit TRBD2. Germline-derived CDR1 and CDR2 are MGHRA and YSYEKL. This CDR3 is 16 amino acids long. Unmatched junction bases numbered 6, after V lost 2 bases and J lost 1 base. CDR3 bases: TGCGCCAGCAGCCAATATAGCGGGAGACCGTCCTACGAGCAGTACTTC. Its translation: CASSQYSGRPSYEQYF.

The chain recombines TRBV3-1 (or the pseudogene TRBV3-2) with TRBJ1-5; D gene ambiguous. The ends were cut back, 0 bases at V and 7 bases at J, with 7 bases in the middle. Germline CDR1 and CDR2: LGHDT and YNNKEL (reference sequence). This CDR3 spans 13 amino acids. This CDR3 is CASSQDLQQPQHF. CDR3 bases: TGTGCCAGCAGCCAAGACCTACAGCAGCCCCAGCATTTT.

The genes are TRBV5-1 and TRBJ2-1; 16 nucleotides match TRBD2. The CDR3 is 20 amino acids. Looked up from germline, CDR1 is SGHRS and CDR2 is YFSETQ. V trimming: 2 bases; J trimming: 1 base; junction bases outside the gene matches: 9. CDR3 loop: CASSFVGAGLAGGSYNEQFF. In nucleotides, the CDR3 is TGCGCCAGCAGCTTCGTTGGAGCGGGACTAGCGGGAGGGTCCTACAATGAGCAGTTCTTC.

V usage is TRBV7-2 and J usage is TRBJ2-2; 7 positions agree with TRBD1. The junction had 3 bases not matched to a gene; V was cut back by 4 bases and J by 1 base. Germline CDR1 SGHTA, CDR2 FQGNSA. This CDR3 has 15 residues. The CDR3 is CASSSQGRNTGELFF. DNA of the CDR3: TGTGCCAGCAGCTCACAGGGGAGGAACACCGGGGAGCTGTTTTTT.

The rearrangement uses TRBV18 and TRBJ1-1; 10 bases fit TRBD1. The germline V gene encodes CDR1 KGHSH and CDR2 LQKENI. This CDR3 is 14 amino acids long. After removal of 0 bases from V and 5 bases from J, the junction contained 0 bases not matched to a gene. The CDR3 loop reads CASSPPGQGTEAFF. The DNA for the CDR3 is TGTGCCAGCTCACCACCGGGACAGGGGACTGAAGCTTTCTTT. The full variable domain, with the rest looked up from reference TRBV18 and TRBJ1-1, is NAGVMQNPRHLVRRRGQEARLRCSPMKGHSHVYWYRQLPEEGLKFMVYLQKENIIDESGMPKERFSAEFPKEGPSILRIQQVVRGDSAAYFCASSPPGQGTEAFFGQGTRLTVV.

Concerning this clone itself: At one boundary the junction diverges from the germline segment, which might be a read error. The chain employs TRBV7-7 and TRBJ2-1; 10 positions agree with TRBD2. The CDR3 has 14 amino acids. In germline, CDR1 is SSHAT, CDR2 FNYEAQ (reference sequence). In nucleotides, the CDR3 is TGTGCTAGCAGCTTAGGACTAGCGGTCAATGAGCAGTTCTTC. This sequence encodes CASSLGLAVNEQFF.

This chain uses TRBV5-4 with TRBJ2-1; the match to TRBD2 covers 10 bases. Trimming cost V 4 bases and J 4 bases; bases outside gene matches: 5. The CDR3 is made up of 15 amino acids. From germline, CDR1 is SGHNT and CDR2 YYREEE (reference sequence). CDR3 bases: TGTGCCAGCAGCGCGTCGACTAGCGGGTACAATGAGCAGTTCTTC. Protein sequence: CASSASTSGYNEQFF.

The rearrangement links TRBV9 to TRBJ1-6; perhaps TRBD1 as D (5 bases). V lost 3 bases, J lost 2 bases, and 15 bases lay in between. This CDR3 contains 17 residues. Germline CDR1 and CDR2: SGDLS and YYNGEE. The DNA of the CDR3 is TGTGCCAGCAGCGCCCTCGGGGGAGTGACCTATAATTCACCCCTCCACTTT. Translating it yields CASSALGGVTYNSPLHF.

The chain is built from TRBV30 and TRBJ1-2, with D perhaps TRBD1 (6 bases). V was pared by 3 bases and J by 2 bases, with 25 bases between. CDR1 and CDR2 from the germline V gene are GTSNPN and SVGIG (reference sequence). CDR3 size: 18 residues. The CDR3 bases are TGTGCCTGGAGGAGCCGGGACACTTGGCCACCTCCCAACTATGGCTACACCTTC. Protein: CAWRSRDTWPPPNYGYTF.

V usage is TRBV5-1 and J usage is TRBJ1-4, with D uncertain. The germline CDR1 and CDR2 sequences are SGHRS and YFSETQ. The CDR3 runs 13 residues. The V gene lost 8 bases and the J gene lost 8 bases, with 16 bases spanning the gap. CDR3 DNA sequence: TGCGCCAGTCGAGACCCGGCGAGGGAAAAACTGTTTTTT. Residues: CASRDPAREKLFF. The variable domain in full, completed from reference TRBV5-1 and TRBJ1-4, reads KAGVTQTPRYLIKTRGQQVTLSCSPISGHRSVSWYQQTPGQGLQFLFEYFSETQRNKGNFPGRFSGRQFSNSRSEMNVSTLELGDSALYLCASRDPAREKLFFGSGTQLSVL.

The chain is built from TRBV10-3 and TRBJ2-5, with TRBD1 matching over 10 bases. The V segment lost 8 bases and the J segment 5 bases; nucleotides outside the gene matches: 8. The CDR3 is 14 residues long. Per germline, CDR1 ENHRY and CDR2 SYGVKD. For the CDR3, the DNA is TGTGCCATCCAAGGGGACAGGGGTGAGGAGACCCAGTACTTC. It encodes CAIQGDRGEETQYF.

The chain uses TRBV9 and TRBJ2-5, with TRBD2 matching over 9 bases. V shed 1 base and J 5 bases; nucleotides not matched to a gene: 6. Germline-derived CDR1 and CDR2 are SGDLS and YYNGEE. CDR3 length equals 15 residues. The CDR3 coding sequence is TGTGCCAGCAGCGTAACCGGGACTAGCAGTGAGACCCAGTACTTC. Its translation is CASSVTGTSSETQYF.

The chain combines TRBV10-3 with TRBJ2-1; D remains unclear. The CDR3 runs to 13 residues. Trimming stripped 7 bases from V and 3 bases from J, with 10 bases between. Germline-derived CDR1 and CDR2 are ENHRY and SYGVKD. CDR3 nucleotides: TGTGCCATCAAGTCTAGTGACTACAATGAGCAGTTCTTC. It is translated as CAIKSSDYNEQFF.

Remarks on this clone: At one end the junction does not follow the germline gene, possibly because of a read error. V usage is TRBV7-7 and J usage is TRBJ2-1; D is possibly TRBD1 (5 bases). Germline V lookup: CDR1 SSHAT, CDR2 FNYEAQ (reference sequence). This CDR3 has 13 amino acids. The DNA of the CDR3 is TGTGCTAGCAGCTTCGCGACAGTAGATGAGCAGTTCTTC. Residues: CASSFATVDEQFF.

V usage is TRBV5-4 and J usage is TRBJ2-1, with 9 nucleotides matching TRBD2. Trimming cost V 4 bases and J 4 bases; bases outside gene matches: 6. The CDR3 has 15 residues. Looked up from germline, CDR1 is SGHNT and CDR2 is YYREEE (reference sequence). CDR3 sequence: CASSLLAGPYNEQFF. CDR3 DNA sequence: TGTGCCAGCAGCCTGCTAGCGGGGCCTTACAATGAGCAGTTCTTC.

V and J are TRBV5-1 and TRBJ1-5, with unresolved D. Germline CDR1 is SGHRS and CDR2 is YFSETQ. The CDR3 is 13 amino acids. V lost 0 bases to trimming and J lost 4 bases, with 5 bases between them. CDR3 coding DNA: TGCGCCAGCAGCTTGGACAAAAATCAGCCCCAGCATTTT. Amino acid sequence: CASSLDKNQPQHF.

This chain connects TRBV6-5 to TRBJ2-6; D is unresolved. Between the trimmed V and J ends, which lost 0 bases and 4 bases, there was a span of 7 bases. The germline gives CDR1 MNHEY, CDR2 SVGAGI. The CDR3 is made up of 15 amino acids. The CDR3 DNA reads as TGTGCCAGCAGTTACTCGTGGGCAGGGGCCAACGTCCTGACTTTC. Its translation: CASSYSWAGANVLTF.

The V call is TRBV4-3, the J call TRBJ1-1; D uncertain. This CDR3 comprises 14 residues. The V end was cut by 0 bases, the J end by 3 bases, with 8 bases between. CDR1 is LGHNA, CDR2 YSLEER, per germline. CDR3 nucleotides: TGCGCCAGCAGCCAAGATGGGGAGGACACTGAAGCTTTCTTT. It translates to CASSQDGEDTEAFF.

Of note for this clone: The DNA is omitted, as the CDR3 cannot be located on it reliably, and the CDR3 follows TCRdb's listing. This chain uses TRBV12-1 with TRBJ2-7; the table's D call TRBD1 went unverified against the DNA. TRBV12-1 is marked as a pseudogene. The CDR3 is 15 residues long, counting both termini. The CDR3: CASSFGSGALYEQYF.

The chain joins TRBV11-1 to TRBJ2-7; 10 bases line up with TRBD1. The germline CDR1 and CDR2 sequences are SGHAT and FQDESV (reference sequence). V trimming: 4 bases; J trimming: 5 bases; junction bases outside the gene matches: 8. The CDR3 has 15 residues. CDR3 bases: TGTGCCAGCAGCTCCCCGGGACAGGGGATTAACGAGCAGTACTTC. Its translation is CASSSPGQGINEQYF.

CDR3 sequence: CASLGTSGSGRMKTQYF. Here the CDR3 DNA reads TGTGCCAGCCTGGGGACTAGCGGGAGTGGGCGAATGAAGACCCAGTACTTC. V usage is TRBV27 and J usage is TRBJ2-5, with 14 bases that match TRBD2. The CDR3 extends over 17 amino acids. Trimming at V came to 8 bases and at J to 6 bases, leaving 14 bases not matched to a gene. The germline CDR1 and CDR2 sequences are MNHEY and SMNVEV (reference sequence).

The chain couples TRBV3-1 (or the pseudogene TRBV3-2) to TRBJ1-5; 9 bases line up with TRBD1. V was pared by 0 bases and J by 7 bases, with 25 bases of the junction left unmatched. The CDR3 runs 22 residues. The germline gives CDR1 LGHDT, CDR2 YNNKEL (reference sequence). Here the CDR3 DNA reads TGTGCCAGCAGCCAAGAAGGTAGTCGGGACAGGGTTGGACGGGCGGCAAGGCAGCCCCAGCATTTT. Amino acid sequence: CASSQEGSRDRVGRAARQPQHF.

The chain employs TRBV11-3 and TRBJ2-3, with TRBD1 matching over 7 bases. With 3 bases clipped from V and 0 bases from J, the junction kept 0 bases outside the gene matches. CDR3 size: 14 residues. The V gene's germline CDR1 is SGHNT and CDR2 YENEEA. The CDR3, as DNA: TGTGCCAGCAGCTTCAGGGGGAGCACAGATACGCAGTATTTT. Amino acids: CASSFRGSTDTQYF.

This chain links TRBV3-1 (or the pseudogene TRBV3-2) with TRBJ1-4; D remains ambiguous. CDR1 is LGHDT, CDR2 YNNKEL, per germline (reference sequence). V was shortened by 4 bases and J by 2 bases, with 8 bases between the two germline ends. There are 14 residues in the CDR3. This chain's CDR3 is CASSPSRTNEKLFF. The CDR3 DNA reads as TGTGCCAGCAGCCCTAGTAGGACTAATGAAAAACTGTTTTTT.

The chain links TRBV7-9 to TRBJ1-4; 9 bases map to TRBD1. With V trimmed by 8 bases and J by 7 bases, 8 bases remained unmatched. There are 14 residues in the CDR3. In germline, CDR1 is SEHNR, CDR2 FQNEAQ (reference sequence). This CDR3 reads CASPRQGEGEKLFF. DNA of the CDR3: TGTGCCAGCCCCCGACAGGGGGAAGGTGAAAAACTGTTTTTT.